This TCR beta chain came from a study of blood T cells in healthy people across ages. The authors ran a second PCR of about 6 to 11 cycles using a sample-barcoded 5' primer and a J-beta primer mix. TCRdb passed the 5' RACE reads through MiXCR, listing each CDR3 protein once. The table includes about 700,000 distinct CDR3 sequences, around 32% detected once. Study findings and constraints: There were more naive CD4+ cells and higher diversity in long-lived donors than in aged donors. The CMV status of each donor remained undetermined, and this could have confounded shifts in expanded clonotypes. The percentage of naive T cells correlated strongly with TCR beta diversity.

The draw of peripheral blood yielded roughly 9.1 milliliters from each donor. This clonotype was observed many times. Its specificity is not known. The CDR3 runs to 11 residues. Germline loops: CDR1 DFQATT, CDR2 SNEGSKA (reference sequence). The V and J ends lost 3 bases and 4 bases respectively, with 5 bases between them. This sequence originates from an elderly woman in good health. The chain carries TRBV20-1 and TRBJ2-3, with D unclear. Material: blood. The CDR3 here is CSASGSDTQYF. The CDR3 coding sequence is TGCAGTGCTAGTGGCTCAGATACGCAGTATTTT.